The 2 T cell receptor beta chains given below trace back to one sample, sequenced in a study of shared clonotypes between healthy human individuals. Measured with immunoSEQ multiplex PCR; TCRdb has only the in-frame clones, and not every one. This table has some 1,100,000 clones, approximately 80% appearing once. Sequencing was done on a sample of memory CD4+ T cells from PBMCs. This sample's subset: CD45RA-negative fraction. These TCRs come from a man in his late teens or twenties in good health. Some clones in this sample may be carry-over from other donors' samples.

This rearrangement joins TRBV2 to TRBJ1-5, with a possible D match to TRBD1 (5 bases). CDR1 is SNHLY, CDR2 FYNNEI, per germline. V lost 6 bases to trimming and J lost 0 bases, with 9 bases between them. This CDR3 is built from 14 residues. CDR3 region: CASRDSHSNQPQHF. Written as DNA, the CDR3 is TGTGCCAGCAGAGACAGCCATAGCAATCAGCCCCAGCATTTT. The full variable domain, with the rest looked up from reference TRBV2 and TRBJ1-5, is EPEVTQTPSHQVTQMGQEVILRCVPISNHLYFYWYRQILGQKVEFLVSFYNNEISEKSEIFDDQFSVERPDGSNFTLKIRSTKLEDSAMYFCASRDSHSNQPQHFGDGTRLSIL.

The chain is built from TRBV28 and TRBJ2-1; no definite D call. In germline, CDR1 is MDHEN, CDR2 SYDVKM. The CDR3 is made up of 15 amino acids. With 4 bases removed from V and 7 bases from J, the gap between germline ends came to 17 bases. In nucleotides, the CDR3 is TGTGCCAGCAGTTCCTTTCCAGGTAGTCCAAATGAGCAGTTCTTC. As protein: CASSSFPGSPNEQFF.